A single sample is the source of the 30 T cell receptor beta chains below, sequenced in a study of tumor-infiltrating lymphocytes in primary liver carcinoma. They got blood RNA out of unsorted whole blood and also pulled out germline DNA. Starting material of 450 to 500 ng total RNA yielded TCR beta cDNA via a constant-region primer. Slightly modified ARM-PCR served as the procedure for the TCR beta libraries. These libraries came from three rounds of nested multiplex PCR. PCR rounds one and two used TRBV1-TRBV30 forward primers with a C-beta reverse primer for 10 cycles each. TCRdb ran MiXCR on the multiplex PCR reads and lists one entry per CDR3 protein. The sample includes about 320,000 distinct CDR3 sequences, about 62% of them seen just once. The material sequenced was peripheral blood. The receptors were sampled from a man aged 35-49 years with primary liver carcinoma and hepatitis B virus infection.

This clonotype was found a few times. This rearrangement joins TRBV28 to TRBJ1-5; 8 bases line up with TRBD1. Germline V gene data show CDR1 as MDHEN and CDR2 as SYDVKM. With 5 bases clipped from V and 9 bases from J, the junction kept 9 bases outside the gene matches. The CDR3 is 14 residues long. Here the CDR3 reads CASSPDRERGPQHF. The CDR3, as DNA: TGTGCCAGCAGTCCGGACAGGGAGCGGGGGCCCCAGCATTTT.

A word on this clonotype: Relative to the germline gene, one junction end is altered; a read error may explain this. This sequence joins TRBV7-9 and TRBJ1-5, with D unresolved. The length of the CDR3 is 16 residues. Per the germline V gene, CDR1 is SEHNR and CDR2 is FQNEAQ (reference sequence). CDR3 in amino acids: CASSPASPSVNPPQHF. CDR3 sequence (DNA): TGTGCCAGCAGCCCTGCGTCCCCTTCAGTGAATCCGCCCCAGCATTTT.

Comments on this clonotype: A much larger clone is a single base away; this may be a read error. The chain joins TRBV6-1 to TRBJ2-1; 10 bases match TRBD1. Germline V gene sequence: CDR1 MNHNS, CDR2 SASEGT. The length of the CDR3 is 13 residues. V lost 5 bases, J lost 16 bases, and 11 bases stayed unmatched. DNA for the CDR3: TGTGCCAGCAGTAAGACCCCGGACAGGGGGTACTTCTTC. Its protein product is CASSKTPDRGYFF.

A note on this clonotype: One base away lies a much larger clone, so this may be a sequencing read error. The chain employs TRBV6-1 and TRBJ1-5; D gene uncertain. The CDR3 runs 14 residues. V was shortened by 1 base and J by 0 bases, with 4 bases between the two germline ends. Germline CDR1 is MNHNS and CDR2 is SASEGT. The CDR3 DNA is TGTGCCAGCAGTGAAGGGAGTAGCAATCAGCCCCAGCATTTT. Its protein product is CASSEGSSNQPQHF.

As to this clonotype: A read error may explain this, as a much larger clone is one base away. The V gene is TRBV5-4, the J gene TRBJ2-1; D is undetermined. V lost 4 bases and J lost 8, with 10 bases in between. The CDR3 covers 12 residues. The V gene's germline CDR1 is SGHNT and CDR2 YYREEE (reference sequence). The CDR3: CASSRPGDEQFF. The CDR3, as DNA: TGTGCCAGCAGCCGACCGGGCGATGAGCAGTTCTTC.

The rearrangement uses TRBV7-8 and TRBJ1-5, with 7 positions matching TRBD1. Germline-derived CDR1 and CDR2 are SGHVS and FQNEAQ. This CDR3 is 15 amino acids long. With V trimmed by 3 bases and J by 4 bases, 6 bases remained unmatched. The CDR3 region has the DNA TGTGCCAGCAGCTTGACAGGGCCGCAGAATCAGCCCCAGCATTTT. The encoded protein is CASSLTGPQNQPQHF.

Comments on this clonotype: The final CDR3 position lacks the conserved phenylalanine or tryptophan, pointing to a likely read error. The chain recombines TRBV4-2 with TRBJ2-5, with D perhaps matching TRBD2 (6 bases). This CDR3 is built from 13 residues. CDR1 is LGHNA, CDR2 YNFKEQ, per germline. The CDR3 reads CASSLSGVETQYL. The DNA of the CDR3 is TGTGCTAGCAGCCTATCGGGAGTGGAGACCCAGTACCTC.

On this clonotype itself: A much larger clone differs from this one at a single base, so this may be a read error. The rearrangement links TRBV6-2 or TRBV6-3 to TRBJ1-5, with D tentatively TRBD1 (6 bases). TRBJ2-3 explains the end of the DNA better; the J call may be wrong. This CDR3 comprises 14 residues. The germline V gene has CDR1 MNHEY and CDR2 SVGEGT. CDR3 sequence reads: CASSYATGSQPQYF. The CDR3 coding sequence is TGTGCCAGCAGTTACGCAACAGGGTCCCAGCCCCAGTATTTT.

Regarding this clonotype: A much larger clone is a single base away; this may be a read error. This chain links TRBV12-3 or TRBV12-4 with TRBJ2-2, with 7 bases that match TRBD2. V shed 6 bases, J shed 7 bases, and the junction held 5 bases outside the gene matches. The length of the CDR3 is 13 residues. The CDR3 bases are TGTGCCAGCAGCCGGGGGGTCGGCGGGGAGCTGTTTTTT. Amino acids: CASSRGVGGELFF.

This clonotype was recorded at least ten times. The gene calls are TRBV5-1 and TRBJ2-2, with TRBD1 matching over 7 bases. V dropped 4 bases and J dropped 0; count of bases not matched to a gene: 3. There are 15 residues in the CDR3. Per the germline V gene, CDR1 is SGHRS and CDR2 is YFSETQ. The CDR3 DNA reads TGCGCCAGCAGCGACAGGGTCCCGAACACCGGGGAGCTGTTTTTT. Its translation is CASSDRVPNTGELFF.

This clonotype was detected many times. The CDR3 spells CAWSNRGVTKNIQYF. Written as DNA, the CDR3 is TGTGCCTGGAGTAACCGGGGGGTAACCAAAAACATTCAGTACTTC. The chain has TRBV30 and TRBJ2-4; 7 nucleotides match TRBD2. Germline V CDR1 and CDR2: GTSNPN, SVGIG (reference sequence). The V segment lost 2 bases and the J segment 2 bases; nucleotides outside the gene matches: 6. The CDR3 has 15 amino acids.

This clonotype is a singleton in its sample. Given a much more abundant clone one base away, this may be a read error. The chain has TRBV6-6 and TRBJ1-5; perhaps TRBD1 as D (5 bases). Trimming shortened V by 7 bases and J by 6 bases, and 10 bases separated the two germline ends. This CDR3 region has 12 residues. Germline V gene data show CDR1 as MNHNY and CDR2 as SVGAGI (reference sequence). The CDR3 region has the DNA TGTGCCAGCACGCCGGGGGGTCAGCCCCAGCATTTT. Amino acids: CASTPGGQPQHF.

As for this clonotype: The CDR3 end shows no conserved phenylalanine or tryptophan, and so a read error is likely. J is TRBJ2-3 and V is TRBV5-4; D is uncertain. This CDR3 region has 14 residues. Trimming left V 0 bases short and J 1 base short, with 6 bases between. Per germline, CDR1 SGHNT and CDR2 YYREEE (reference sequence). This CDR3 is CASSLGKRTDTQYS. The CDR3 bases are TGTGCCAGCAGCTTGGGGAAGCGCACAGATACGCAGTATTCT.

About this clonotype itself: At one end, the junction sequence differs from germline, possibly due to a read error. The CDR3 reads CASGQERFGSNTGELFF. CDR3 in DNA: TGTGCCAGCGGCCAAGAACGATTCGGCTCGAACACCGGGGAGCTGTTTTTT. This sequence joins TRBV4-2 and TRBJ2-2; the D is unclear. From germline, CDR1 is LGHNA and CDR2 YNFKEQ. The length of the CDR3 is 17 residues.

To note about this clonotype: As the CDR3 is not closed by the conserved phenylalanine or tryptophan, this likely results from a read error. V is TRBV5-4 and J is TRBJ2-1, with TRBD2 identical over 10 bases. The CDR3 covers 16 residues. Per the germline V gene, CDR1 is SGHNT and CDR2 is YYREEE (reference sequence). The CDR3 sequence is CASSGPLSGRQGEQFL. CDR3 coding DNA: TGTGCTAGCAGCGGTCCCCTTAGCGGGAGGCAGGGTGAGCAGTTCCTC.

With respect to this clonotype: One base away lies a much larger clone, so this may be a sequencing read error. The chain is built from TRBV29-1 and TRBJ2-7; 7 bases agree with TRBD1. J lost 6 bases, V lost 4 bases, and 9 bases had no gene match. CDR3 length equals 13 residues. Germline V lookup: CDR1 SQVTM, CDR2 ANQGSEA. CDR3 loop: CSVAQKGAAEQYF. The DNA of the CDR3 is TGCAGCGTTGCCCAAAAGGGGGCGGCCGAGCAGTACTTC.

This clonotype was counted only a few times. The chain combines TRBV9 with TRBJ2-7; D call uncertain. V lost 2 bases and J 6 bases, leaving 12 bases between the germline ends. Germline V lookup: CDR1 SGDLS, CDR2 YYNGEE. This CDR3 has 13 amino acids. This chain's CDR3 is CASSVTPDLEQYF. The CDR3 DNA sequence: TGTGCCAGCAGCGTGACCCCCGATCTCGAGCAGTACTTC.

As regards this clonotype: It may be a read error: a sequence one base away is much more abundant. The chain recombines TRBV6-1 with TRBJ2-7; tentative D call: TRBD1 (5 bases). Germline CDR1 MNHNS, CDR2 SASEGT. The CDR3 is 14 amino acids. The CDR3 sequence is CTSRSAGFAYEQYF. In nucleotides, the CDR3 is TGTACCAGCAGATCGGCAGGGTTTGCGTACGAGCAGTACTTC.

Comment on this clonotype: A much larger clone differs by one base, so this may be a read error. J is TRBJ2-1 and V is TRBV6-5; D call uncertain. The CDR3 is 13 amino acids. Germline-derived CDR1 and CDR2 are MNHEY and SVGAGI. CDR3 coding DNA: TGTACCAGCAGTTCTTGGACCCGGAATGAGCAGTTCTTC. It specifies CTSSSWTRNEQFF.

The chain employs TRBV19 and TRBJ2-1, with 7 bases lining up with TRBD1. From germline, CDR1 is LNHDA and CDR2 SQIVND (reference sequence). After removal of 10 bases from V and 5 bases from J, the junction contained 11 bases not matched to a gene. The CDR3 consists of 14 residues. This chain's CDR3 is CAIGTVTHNNEQFF. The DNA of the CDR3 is TGTGCCATTGGGACAGTCACACACAACAATGAGCAGTTCTTC.

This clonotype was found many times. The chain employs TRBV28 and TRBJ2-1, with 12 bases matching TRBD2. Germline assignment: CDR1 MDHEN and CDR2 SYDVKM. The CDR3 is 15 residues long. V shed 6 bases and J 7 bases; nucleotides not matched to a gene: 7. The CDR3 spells CASSGTSGRRNEQFF. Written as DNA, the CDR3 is TGTGCCAGCAGCGGTACTAGCGGGAGGAGGAATGAGCAGTTCTTC.

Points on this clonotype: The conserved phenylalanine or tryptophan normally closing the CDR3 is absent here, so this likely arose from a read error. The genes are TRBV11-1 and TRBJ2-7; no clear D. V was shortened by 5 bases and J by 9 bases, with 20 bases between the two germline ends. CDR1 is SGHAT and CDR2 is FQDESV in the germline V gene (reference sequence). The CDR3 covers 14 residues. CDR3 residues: CASSLVVSYDRQYY. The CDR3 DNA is TGTGCCAGCAGCCTGGTGGTGTCCTACGATCGGCAGTACTAC.

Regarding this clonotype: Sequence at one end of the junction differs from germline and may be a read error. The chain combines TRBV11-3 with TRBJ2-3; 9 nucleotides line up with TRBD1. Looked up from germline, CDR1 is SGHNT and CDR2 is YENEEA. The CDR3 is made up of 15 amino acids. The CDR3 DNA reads TGTACCAGCTGCCGCTGGACAGGGGACGAAGATACGCAGTATTTT. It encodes CTSCRWTGDEDTQYF.

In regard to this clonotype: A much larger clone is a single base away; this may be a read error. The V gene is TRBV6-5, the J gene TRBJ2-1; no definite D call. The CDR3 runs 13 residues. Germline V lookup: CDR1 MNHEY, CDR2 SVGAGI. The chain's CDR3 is CASNKRGASEQLF. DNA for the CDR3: TGTGCCAGCAATAAAAGAGGTGCGAGTGAGCAGCTCTTC.

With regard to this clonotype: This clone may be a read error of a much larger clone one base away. This chain's CDR3 is CASSYGGVTDTQYF. The CDR3 coding sequence is TGTGCCAGCAGCTACGGGGGAGTGACAGATACGCAGTATTTT. The chain couples TRBV7-9 to TRBJ2-3, with D maybe TRBD2 (6 bases). The CDR3 covers 14 residues. Germline values: CDR1 SEHNR, CDR2 FQNEAQ (reference sequence). V was trimmed by 4 bases and J by 3 bases, leaving 11 bases between them.

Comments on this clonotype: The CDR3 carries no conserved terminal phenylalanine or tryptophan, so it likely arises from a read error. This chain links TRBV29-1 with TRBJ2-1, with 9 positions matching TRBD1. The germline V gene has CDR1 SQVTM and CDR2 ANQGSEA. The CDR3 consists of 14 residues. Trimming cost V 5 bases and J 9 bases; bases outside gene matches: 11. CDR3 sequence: CSVLRTGVMGEQFL. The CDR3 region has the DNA TGCAGCGTTCTCCGGACAGGGGTGATGGGTGAGCAGTTCCTC.

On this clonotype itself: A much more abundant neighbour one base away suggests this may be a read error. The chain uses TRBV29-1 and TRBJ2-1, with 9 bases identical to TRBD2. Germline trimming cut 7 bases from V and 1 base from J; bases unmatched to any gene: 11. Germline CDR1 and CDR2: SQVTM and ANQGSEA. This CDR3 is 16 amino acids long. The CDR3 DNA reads TGCAGCGCCCAAGGACTAGCGACGCTTTCCTACAATGAGCAGTTCTTC. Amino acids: CSAQGLATLSYNEQFF.

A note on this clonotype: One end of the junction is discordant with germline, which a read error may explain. CDR3 in DNA: TGTGCCAGCAGTTACCGAGAGACCCAGCACTTC. Amino acids: CASSYRETQHF. The chain has TRBV11-2 and TRBJ2-5; D gene unclear. The CDR3 runs to 11 residues. From germline, CDR1 is SGHAT and CDR2 FQNNGV.

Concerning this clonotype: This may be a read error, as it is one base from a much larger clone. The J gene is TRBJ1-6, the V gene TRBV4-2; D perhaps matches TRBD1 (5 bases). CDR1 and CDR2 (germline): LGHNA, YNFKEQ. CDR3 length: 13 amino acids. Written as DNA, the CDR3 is TGTGCCAGCAGCCAAGGGGGCGATTCACCCCTCTACTTT. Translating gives CASSQGGDSPLYF.

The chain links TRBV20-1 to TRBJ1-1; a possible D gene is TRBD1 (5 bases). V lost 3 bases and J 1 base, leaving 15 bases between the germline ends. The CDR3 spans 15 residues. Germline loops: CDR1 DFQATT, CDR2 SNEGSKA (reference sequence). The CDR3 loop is CSARGGADSNTEAFF. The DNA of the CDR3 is TGCAGTGCTAGGGGTGGGGCAGACTCGAACACTGAAGCTTTCTTT.